One and the same sample provided the 18 T cell receptor beta chains below, sequenced in a study of shared clonotypes between healthy human individuals. Clones were read by immunoSEQ multiplex PCR, and TCRdb kept only the in-frame ones, dropping some. This table has over 950,000 clones, 60% to 85% appearing once. The material sequenced was memory CD4+ T cells from PBMCs. Specified subset: CD45RA-negative fraction. The source is a man between 18 and 35 years old in good health. Some clones in this sample may be carry-over from other donors' samples.

V usage is TRBV11-3 and J usage is TRBJ2-1; 7 nucleotides align to TRBD2. Trimming removed 5 bases from V and 7 bases from J; junction bases left unmatched: 11. The CDR3 has 15 amino acids. CDR1 is SGHNT, CDR2 YENEEA, per germline. CDR3 region: CASSPRLALVNEQFF. The CDR3 DNA sequence: TGTGCCAGCAGCCCCAGACTAGCTCTAGTTAATGAGCAGTTCTTC.

The CDR3 sequence is CASSLGLAGAKDGELFF. DNA of the CDR3: TGCGCCAGCAGCTTGGGACTAGCGGGAGCAAAGGACGGGGAGCTGTTTTTT. The chain employs TRBV5-1 and TRBJ2-2; 12 bases map to TRBD2. V lost 0 bases to trimming and J lost 7 bases; unmatched junction nucleotides: 7. CDR1 is SGHRS and CDR2 is YFSETQ in the germline V gene. The CDR3 extends over 17 amino acids. The full variable domain, in which reference TRBV5-1 and TRBJ2-2 provide the parts outside the CDR3, is KAGVTQTPRYLIKTRGQQVTLSCSPISGHRSVSWYQQTPGQGLQFLFEYFSETQRNKGNFPGRFSGRQFSNSRSEMNVSTLELGDSALYLCASSLGLAGAKDGELFFGEGSRLTVL.

This chain uses TRBV19 with TRBJ2-7, with no clear D. With 4 bases removed from V and 3 bases from J, the gap between germline ends came to 19 bases. This CDR3 has 16 residues. Germline V gives CDR1 LNHDA, CDR2 SQIVND (reference sequence). The CDR3, as DNA: TGTGCCAGTAGTAGTGTATTGAGCCCCAGTTTCTACGAGCAGTACTTC. This translates into CASSSVLSPSFYEQYF.

The chain uses TRBV5-1 and TRBJ2-1; 10 bases fit TRBD1. CDR1 is SGHRS and CDR2 is YFSETQ in the germline V gene. The CDR3 spans 16 residues. V dropped 0 bases and J dropped 4; count of bases not matched to a gene: 4. CDR3 loop: CASSLVAGQGYNEQFF. The CDR3 DNA is TGCGCCAGCAGCTTGGTAGCGGGACAGGGGTACAATGAGCAGTTCTTC.

This clone came up once. A single base separates this from a much larger clone, so it may be a read error. In the same sample, other DNA sequences code for this CDR3. The rearrangement links TRBV9 to TRBJ2-7; 8 bases agree with TRBD1. The CDR3 is made up of 14 amino acids. The junction had 6 bases not matched to a gene; V was cut back by 4 bases and J by 3 bases. The germline V gene encodes CDR1 SGDLS and CDR2 YYNGEE. The CDR3 DNA reads as TGTGCCAGCAGCCCCCGGACAGGGAACTACGAGCAGTACTTC. This sequence encodes CASSPRTGNYEQYF.

The chain uses TRBV5-6 and TRBJ2-1, with 8 bases fitting TRBD1. The germline V gene has CDR1 SGHDT and CDR2 YYEEEE. Unmatched junction bases numbered 10, after V lost 4 bases and J lost 7 bases. This CDR3 contains 15 residues. The CDR3 sequence: CASSRSGQGTNEQFF. As DNA, the CDR3 is TGTGCCAGCAGCCGGAGCGGACAGGGAACGAATGAGCAGTTCTTC.

This clone showed up just once. The gene calls are TRBV18 and TRBJ1-4; tentatively, D is TRBD1 (6 bases). The CDR3 length is 16 residues. V dropped 3 bases and J dropped 6 bases, with 17 bases sitting between them. Germline CDR1 is KGHSH and CDR2 is LQKENI. The CDR3 loop is CASSPYRVEPDEKLFF. The CDR3 coding sequence is TGTGCCAGCTCACCCTACAGGGTGGAGCCGGATGAAAAACTGTTTTTT.

Of note for this clone: The sample holds other DNA sequences that translate to the same CDR3. The chain couples TRBV25-1 to TRBJ2-3; maybe TRBD1 (6 bases). V lost 4 bases to trimming and J lost 2 bases, with 7 bases between them. This CDR3 has 13 residues. CDR1 is MGHDK and CDR2 is SYGVNS in the germline V gene. CDR3 DNA sequence: TGTGCCAGCAGTGGGACAGCCACAGATACGCAGTATTTT. Amino acids: CASSGTATDTQYF.

This clone was counted only a few times. This chain uses TRBV10-3 with TRBJ2-5; weak D call: TRBD1 (6 bases). The CDR3 totals 14 residues. The V end was cut by 0 bases, the J end by 4 bases, with 9 bases between. Germline loops: CDR1 ENHRY, CDR2 SYGVKD. CDR3 sequence reads: CAISESRGRETQYF. The DNA of the CDR3 is TGTGCCATCAGTGAGTCGAGGGGGAGAGAGACCCAGTACTTC.

The V and J genes are TRBV11-2 and TRBJ1-5; 8 bases match TRBD1. V lost 5 bases to trimming and J lost 0 bases; unmatched junction nucleotides: 9. The CDR3 sequence is 17 residues long. CDR1 and CDR2 from the germline V gene are SGHAT and FQNNGV. The CDR3 sequence is CASSLRDRTHSNQPQHF. Here the CDR3 DNA reads TGTGCCAGCAGCCTCCGGGACAGGACGCATAGCAATCAGCCCCAGCATTTT.

V is TRBV7-2 and J is TRBJ2-7; D remains unclear. From germline, CDR1 is SGHTA and CDR2 FQGNSA. CDR3 length: 13 residues. V lost 1 base, J lost 4 bases, and 8 bases lay in between. The DNA of the CDR3 is TGTGCCAGCAGCTTAGTTTCGATGTACGAGCAGTACTTC. This translates into CASSLVSMYEQYF. Full variable domain (remainder filled in from reference TRBV7-2 and TRBJ2-7): GAGVSQSPSNKVTEKGKDVELRCDPISGHTALYWYRQSLGQGLEFLIYFQGNSAPDKSGLPSDRFSAERTGGSVSTLTIQRTQQEDSAVYLCASSLVSMYEQYFGPGTRLTVT.

As regards this clone: Distinct nucleotide sequences in the sample also encode this CDR3. This chain joins TRBV28 and TRBJ1-2; 7 nucleotides align to TRBD1. CDR1 is MDHEN, CDR2 SYDVKM, per germline. J lost 5 bases, V lost 2 bases, and 2 bases had no gene match. This CDR3 region has 13 residues. The CDR3 spells CASSLRDRYGYTF. The CDR3 nucleotides read TGTGCCAGCAGTTTACGGGACAGATATGGCTACACCTTC.

The chain recombines TRBV15 with TRBJ2-7, with 11 bases lining up with TRBD2. The J segment lost 2 bases and the V segment lost 6 bases, leaving 6 bases of the junction unmatched. Germline CDR1 reads LNHNV; CDR2 reads YYDKDF (reference sequence). This CDR3 comprises 15 residues. The CDR3 DNA reads TGTGCCACCAGAGGGGGACTAGCGGAAGCCTACGAGCAGTACTTC. Its translation is CATRGGLAEAYEQYF.

The V gene is TRBV5-1, the J gene TRBJ2-1; no reliable D call. Germline V gene sequence: CDR1 SGHRS, CDR2 YFSETQ. Trimming pared 1 base from V and 7 bases from J, leaving 15 bases between. This CDR3 has 15 residues. The CDR3 nucleotides are TGCGCCAGCAGCTTGACCAGCCCCGGTTTGAATGAGCAGTTCTTC. Its protein is CASSLTSPGLNEQFF.

The rearrangement joins TRBV28 to TRBJ2-7, with 11 nucleotides matching TRBD2. V shed 2 bases and J 6 bases; nucleotides not matched to a gene: 9. The CDR3 spans 16 residues. The germline CDR1 and CDR2 sequences are MDHEN and SYDVKM. The CDR3 bases are TGTGCCAGCAGTTTACCCCTTCTAGCGGGAGGACCCGAGCAGTACTTC. Protein product: CASSLPLLAGGPEQYF.

CDR3 region: CASSYSPGNEQFF. The DNA for the CDR3 is TGTGCCAGCAGTTACTCGCCCGGGAATGAGCAGTTCTTC. The rearrangement uses TRBV6-5 and TRBJ2-1; D not certain. In germline, CDR1 is MNHEY, CDR2 SVGAGI. CDR3 length: 13 residues. The ends were cut back, 0 bases at V and 7 bases at J, with 7 bases in the middle.

V is TRBV18 and J is TRBJ2-1; TRBD1 agrees at 8 bases. CDR1 is KGHSH and CDR2 is LQKENI in the germline V gene. The junction had 9 bases not matched to a gene; V was cut back by 3 bases and J by 5 bases. The CDR3 length is 16 residues. The CDR3 loop is CASSPLVTGANNEQFF. The CDR3 DNA reads as TGTGCCAGCTCACCGCTTGTGACAGGGGCGAACAATGAGCAGTTCTTC. Full variable domain (remainder filled in from reference TRBV18 and TRBJ2-1): NAGVMQNPRHLVRRRGQEARLRCSPMKGHSHVYWYRQLPEEGLKFMVYLQKENIIDESGMPKERFSAEFPKEGPSILRIQQVVRGDSAAYFCASSPLVTGANNEQFFGPGTRLTVL.

V usage is TRBV5-1 and J usage is TRBJ1-5; D is possibly TRBD1 (6 bases). With 4 bases removed from V and 6 bases from J, the gap between germline ends came to 17 bases. Germline assignment: CDR1 SGHRS and CDR2 YFSETQ. The CDR3 sequence is 15 residues long. The CDR3 nucleotides read TGCGCCAGCAGCCCGGGGGGAGGGGGGCCTCAGCCCCAGCATTTT. This sequence encodes CASSPGGGGPQPQHF.